This entry concerns a single TCR beta chain. The record originates from a study of blood T cell repertoires in COVID-19. Across the whole study: Italy, Spain and the United States were the sources of the convalescent and acute COVID-19 samples. In each case, the material was cDNA or gDNA derived from T cells, B-cell-depleted T cells, or PBMCs.

Original handling: It was from reference gene primer amplification that nucleated cell counts were estimated. Here immunoSEQ multiplex PCR was the method, and the copy in TCRdb shows in-frame clones only, minus some. V and J calls and clone size are as listed in that table; D and trimming were resolved from the DNA. The sample gives under 75,000 clones, around 80% of which show up once; approximately 6% is in the top ten. The V and J ends lost 8 bases and 3 bases, in that order; junction bases with no gene match: 6. The CDR3 is 13 residues long. Germline CDR1 reads SNHLY; CDR2 reads FYNNEI. This sequence was found in a woman aged 70-85 years with acute or convalescent COVID-19. Sequenced: peripheral blood. This chain links TRBV2 with TRBJ2-5; 7 bases agree with TRBD2. CDR3 sequence: CASLAGEKETQYF. DNA of the CDR3: TGTGCCAGCTTGGCGGGGGAGAAAGAGACCCAGTACTTC.